Each of the 16 T cell receptor beta chains below was sequenced from the same sample in a study of somatic mutations in cytotoxic T cells in rheumatoid arthritis. TCRdb's copy holds only in-frame clones and misses some; the assay was immunoSEQ multiplex PCR. The repertoire has around 20,000 clones, 80% to 90% of them found once; the top ten carry 11% to 15%. The sample was CD8+ T cells sorted from blood. These receptors were taken from an adult with rheumatoid arthritis.

The rearrangement links TRBV27 to TRBJ2-3; 12 bases are shared with TRBD2. V lost 3 bases, J lost 4 bases, and 5 bases stayed unmatched. Germline assignment: CDR1 MNHEY and CDR2 SMNVEV (reference sequence). The CDR3 totals 16 residues. CDR3: CASSFLGLAGSDTQYF. CDR3 nucleotides: TGTGCCAGCAGTTTTTTAGGACTAGCGGGATCAGATACGCAGTATTTT.

The rearrangement joins TRBV7-8 to TRBJ2-7, with D unclear. The CDR3 has 14 amino acids. Germline V CDR1 and CDR2: SGHVS, FQNEAQ. V lost 1 base and J 7 bases, leaving 14 bases between the germline ends. In DNA, the CDR3 is TGTGCCAGCAGCTTAGAGCTACTTGGAAAGGAGCAGTACTTC. This encodes CASSLELLGKEQYF.

The chain carries TRBV5-5 and TRBJ2-3; 7 bases map to TRBD2. Trimming took 5 bases from V and 6 from J; bases not matched to a gene: 6. This CDR3 comprises 13 residues. Germline V lookup: CDR1 SGHKS, CDR2 YYEKEE (reference sequence). This CDR3 is CASRQSGEDTQYF. For the CDR3, the DNA is TGTGCCAGCAGACAAAGCGGGGAGGATACGCAGTATTTT.

The chain uses TRBV4-1 and TRBJ1-4; D not resolved. This CDR3 spans 16 amino acids. Germline V gene data show CDR1 as MGHRA and CDR2 as YSYEKL. V lost 3 bases and J 0 bases, leaving 11 bases between the germline ends. The CDR3: CASSHPAGTTNEKLFF. For the CDR3, the DNA is TGCGCCAGCAGCCATCCCGCAGGCACAACTAATGAAAAACTGTTTTTT.

CDR3 DNA: TGTGCCAGCAGCATTGCTCGACTAGCGGGAGTGGGGGACGAGCAGTACTTC. Encoded protein: CASSIARLAGVGDEQYF. The genes are TRBV2 and TRBJ2-7; 12 bases fit TRBD2. Losses at the gene ends were 6 bases for V and 5 bases for J; bases not matched to a gene: 14. This CDR3 comprises 17 residues. Germline V lookup: CDR1 SNHLY, CDR2 FYNNEI.

The chain employs TRBV10-1 and TRBJ2-1, with 9 positions matching TRBD2. This CDR3 contains 16 residues. Losses at the gene ends were 3 bases for V and 8 bases for J; bases not matched to a gene: 11. The V gene's germline CDR1 is WNHNN and CDR2 SYGVQD (reference sequence). This chain's CDR3 is CASSDSAGGSSYEQFF. The CDR3 DNA is TGCGCCAGCAGTGATAGTGCGGGAGGGTCTTCATATGAGCAGTTCTTC.

The V and J genes are TRBV4-2 and TRBJ2-5; a weak D match, TRBD2 (6 bases). In germline, CDR1 is LGHNA, CDR2 YNFKEQ. V was clipped by 5 bases and J by 5 bases, with 12 bases between them. This CDR3 comprises 13 residues. As DNA, the CDR3 is TGTGCCAGCAGCGCCGGGACTTCGGAGACCCAGTACTTC. Protein: CASSAGTSETQYF.

The V gene is TRBV6-4, the J gene TRBJ2-3, with 9 bases fitting TRBD2. The germline V gene has CDR1 MRHNA and CDR2 SNTAGT. The V and J ends lost 5 bases and 0 bases, in that order; junction bases with no gene match: 0. The CDR3 sequence is 14 residues long. The CDR3, as DNA: TGTGCCAGCAGTCTAGCGGGGAGCACAGATACGCAGTATTTT. It codes for CASSLAGSTDTQYF.

The sample holds a few counts of this clone. Here the CDR3 DNA reads TGTGCCTGGACCGGTCCCGGGGAGCTGTTTTTT. It encodes CAWTGPGELFF. The rearrangement links TRBV30 to TRBJ2-2; no clear D. Trimming pared 4 bases from V and 6 bases from J, leaving 6 bases between. CDR1 GTSNPN and CDR2 SVGIG come from the germline V gene (reference sequence). The CDR3 sequence is 11 residues long.

The CDR3 DNA sequence: TGTGCCAGCAGCCAGACAGGGGATCCCGATGGCTACACCTTC. As protein: CASSQTGDPDGYTF. The chain has TRBV5-4 and TRBJ1-2; 8 nucleotides align to TRBD1. Per germline, CDR1 SGHNT and CDR2 YYREEE (reference sequence). The CDR3 covers 14 residues. The V segment lost 4 bases and the J segment 6 bases; nucleotides outside the gene matches: 8.

This chain links TRBV5-1 with TRBJ1-1; D unresolved. CDR1 and CDR2 from the germline V gene are SGHRS and YFSETQ. The CDR3 loop spans 14 amino acids. Trimming removed 4 bases from V and 0 bases from J, with 10 bases in between. The CDR3 nucleotides are TGCGCCAGCAGCCCCCGAACAGTGAACACTGAAGCTTTCTTT. Its protein product is CASSPRTVNTEAFF.

The rearrangement uses TRBV7-6 and TRBJ1-2; 8 bases fit TRBD1. CDR1 is SGHVS, CDR2 FNYEAQ, per germline. This CDR3 contains 17 residues. Trimming took 5 bases from V and 0 from J; bases not matched to a gene: 11. Here the CDR3 reads CASSPTTGGAANYGYTF. The CDR3, as DNA: TGTGCCAGCAGCCCCACCACAGGGGGGGCCGCTAACTATGGCTACACCTTC.

The V call is TRBV9, the J call TRBJ2-5; perhaps TRBD2 as D (5 bases). Germline CDR1 reads SGDLS; CDR2 reads YYNGEE. The CDR3 is 16 residues long. Trimming stripped 0 bases from V and 4 bases from J, with 16 bases between. The CDR3 loop reads CASSVASLAGLETQYF. The CDR3 coding sequence is TGTGCCAGCAGCGTAGCTTCATTGGCGGGCCTAGAGACCCAGTACTTC. The complete variable domain, with remaining parts taken from reference TRBV9 and TRBJ2-5, reads DSGVTQTPKHLITATGQRVTLRCSPRSGDLSVYWYQQSLDQGLQFLIQYYNGEERAKGNILERFSAQQFPDLHSELNLSSLELGDSALYFCASSVASLAGLETQYFGPGTRLLVL.

The chain links TRBV2 to TRBJ2-5, with 7 bases identical to TRBD2. Germline V gene data show CDR1 as SNHLY and CDR2 as FYNNEI. The CDR3 contains 16 residues. V was pared by 9 bases and J by 4 bases, with 17 bases of the junction left unmatched. The CDR3 here is CASVGASGASPETQYF. CDR3 DNA: TGTGCCAGTGTTGGAGCTAGCGGAGCCTCCCCAGAGACCCAGTACTTC.

The chain employs TRBV4-2 and TRBJ1-3, with D unresolved. In germline, CDR1 is LGHNA, CDR2 YNFKEQ. The CDR3 is made up of 15 amino acids. Trimming removed 4 bases at V and 4 bases at J, with 14 bases between. CDR3 DNA sequence: TGTGCCAGCAGCCCCGGAGGTGATCCCGGAAACACCATATATTTT. Its translation: CASSPGGDPGNTIYF.

This clone was detected only once. The chain employs TRBV5-4 and TRBJ1-3; 10 bases align to TRBD1. Germline CDR1 is SGHNT and CDR2 is YYREEE (reference sequence). V lost 0 bases, J lost 4 bases, and 1 base stayed unmatched. The CDR3 totals 15 residues. In nucleotides, the CDR3 is TGTGCCAGCAGCTTGGGACAGGGGGCGGGAAACACCATATATTTT. Protein sequence: CASSLGQGAGNTIYF.